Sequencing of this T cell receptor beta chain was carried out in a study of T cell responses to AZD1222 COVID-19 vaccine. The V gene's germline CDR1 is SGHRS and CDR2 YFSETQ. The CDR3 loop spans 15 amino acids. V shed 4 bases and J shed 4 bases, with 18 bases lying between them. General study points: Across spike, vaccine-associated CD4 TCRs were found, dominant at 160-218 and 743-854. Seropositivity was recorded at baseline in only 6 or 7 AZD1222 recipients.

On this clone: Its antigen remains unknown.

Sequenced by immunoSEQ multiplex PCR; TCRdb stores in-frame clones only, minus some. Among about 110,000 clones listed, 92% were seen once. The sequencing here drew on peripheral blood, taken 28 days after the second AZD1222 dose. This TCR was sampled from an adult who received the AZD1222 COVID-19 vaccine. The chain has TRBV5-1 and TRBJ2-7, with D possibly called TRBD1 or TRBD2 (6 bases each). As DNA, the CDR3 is TGCGCCAGCAGCCCAAGTGGGGGCGGGATGTACGAGCAGTACTTC. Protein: CASSPSGGGMYEQYF.